This passage covers 6 T cell receptor beta chains from one sample sequenced in a study of shared clonotypes between healthy human individuals. Terminally differentiated effector memory CD45RA+ cells were left out of the naive CD8 fraction, which was CD45RO-negative and positively selected for CCR7. The data were produced by immunoSEQ multiplex PCR, yet TCRdb's version contains in-frame clones alone and is incomplete. This table holds millions of clones, about 95% found once. The sequenced sample consisted of naive CD8+ T cells sorted from blood. The source is a young man in good health.

This clone has only one observation. The V gene is TRBV7-8, the J gene TRBJ2-3; D remains unclear. Germline lookup yields CDR1 SGHVS and CDR2 FQNEAQ. The CDR3 spans 15 residues. V was trimmed by 1 base and J by 1 base, leaving 9 bases between them. CDR3 loop: CASSLGTSGTDTQYF. CDR3 nucleotide sequence: TGTGCCAGCAGCTTAGGTACCTCTGGCACAGATACGCAGTATTTT.

This rearrangement joins TRBV7-2 to TRBJ2-7; 7 bases align to TRBD2. With V trimmed by 4 bases and J by 3 bases, 12 bases remained unmatched. The V gene's germline CDR1 is SGHTA and CDR2 FQGNSA. The CDR3 extends over 16 amino acids. CDR3 nucleotides: TGTGCCAGCAGCTCCTGGGGGAGCGGGATTAACTACGAGCAGTACTTC. Encoded protein: CASSSWGSGINYEQYF.

The chain has TRBV28 and TRBJ2-3, with 8 bases matching TRBD1. Trimming cost V 2 bases and J 5 bases; bases outside gene matches: 3. Looked up from germline, CDR1 is MDHEN and CDR2 is SYDVKM. There are 14 residues in the CDR3. The CDR3 region is CASSLNRGVDTQYF. The CDR3 bases are TGTGCCAGCAGTTTAAACAGGGGGGTAGATACGCAGTATTTT. Using reference TRBV28 and TRBJ2-3 for the parts outside the CDR3, the full variable domain is DVKVTQSSRYLVKRTGEKVFLECVQDMDHENMFWYRQDPGLGLRLIYFSYDVKMKEKGDIPEGYSVSREKKERFSLILESASTNQTSMYLCASSLNRGVDTQYFGPGTRLTVL.

Only one count was recorded for this clone. The chain has TRBV5-8 and TRBJ2-7; 9 nucleotides match TRBD1. Germline CDR1 reads SGHTS; CDR2 reads YDEGEE. J lost 2 bases, V lost 4 bases, and 10 bases had no gene match. This CDR3 has 16 amino acids. This CDR3 is CASSLGTGRDAYEQYF. The DNA for the CDR3 is TGTGCCAGCAGCCTCGGGACAGGGCGCGATGCCTACGAGCAGTACTTC.

J is TRBJ2-7 and V is TRBV5-8, with D possibly TRBD1 on 6 matching bases. CDR3 length equals 16 residues. Germline-derived CDR1 and CDR2 are SGHTS and YDEGEE. Between the trimmed V and J ends, which lost 0 bases and 1 base, there was a span of 14 bases. The CDR3 sequence is CASSLGGRGVSYEQYF. The CDR3 DNA reads as TGTGCCAGCAGCTTGGGGGGCAGGGGAGTGTCCTACGAGCAGTACTTC.

The rearrangement joins TRBV7-9 to TRBJ1-4, with TRBD1 matching 10 bases. The CDR3 spans 16 residues. V was pared by 3 bases and J by 8 bases, with 9 bases of the junction left unmatched. Germline lookup yields CDR1 SEHNR and CDR2 FQNEAQ (reference sequence). CDR3 amino acids: CASSFSVDRGPEKLFF. The DNA of the CDR3 is TGTGCCAGCAGCTTCAGCGTTGACAGGGGGCCCGAAAAACTGTTTTTT.